One T cell receptor beta chain is described in this entry. Sequencing was performed with immunoSEQ multiplex PCR; in TCRdb, only in-frame clones are kept and a portion is missing. In the table there are some 250,000 clones, around 88% of which are singletons. This record comes from a study of blood T cell repertoires in COVID-19. On the study more broadly: From the United States, Italy and Spain came samples of acute and convalescent COVID-19. The analysed material was cDNA or gDNA that came from T cells, B-cell-depleted T cells, or PBMCs.

Sequenced sample: peripheral blood. The TCR was taken from a woman in her twenties or thirties who had recovered from COVID-19.

The CDR3: CASSLGTGRAGNTIYF. CDR3 sequence (DNA): TGTGCCAGCTCACTCGGGACAGGGAGAGCTGGAAACACCATATATTTT. This chain joins TRBV18 and TRBJ1-3; TRBD1 aligns across 9 bases. Germline V gene sequence: CDR1 KGHSH, CDR2 LQKENI. The junction had 6 bases not matched to a gene; V was cut back by 4 bases and J by 2 bases. The CDR3 is 16 residues long.